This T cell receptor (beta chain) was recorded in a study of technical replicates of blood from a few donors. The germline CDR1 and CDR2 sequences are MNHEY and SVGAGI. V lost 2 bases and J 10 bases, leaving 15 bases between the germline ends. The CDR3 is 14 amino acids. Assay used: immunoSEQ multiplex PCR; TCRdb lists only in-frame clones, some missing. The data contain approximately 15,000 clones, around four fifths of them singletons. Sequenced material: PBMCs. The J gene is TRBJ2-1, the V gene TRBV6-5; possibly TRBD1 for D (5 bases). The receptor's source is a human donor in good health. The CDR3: CASSYALLTDEQFF. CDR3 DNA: TGTGCCAGCAGTTACGCCCTCCTGACAGACGAGCAGTTCTTC.